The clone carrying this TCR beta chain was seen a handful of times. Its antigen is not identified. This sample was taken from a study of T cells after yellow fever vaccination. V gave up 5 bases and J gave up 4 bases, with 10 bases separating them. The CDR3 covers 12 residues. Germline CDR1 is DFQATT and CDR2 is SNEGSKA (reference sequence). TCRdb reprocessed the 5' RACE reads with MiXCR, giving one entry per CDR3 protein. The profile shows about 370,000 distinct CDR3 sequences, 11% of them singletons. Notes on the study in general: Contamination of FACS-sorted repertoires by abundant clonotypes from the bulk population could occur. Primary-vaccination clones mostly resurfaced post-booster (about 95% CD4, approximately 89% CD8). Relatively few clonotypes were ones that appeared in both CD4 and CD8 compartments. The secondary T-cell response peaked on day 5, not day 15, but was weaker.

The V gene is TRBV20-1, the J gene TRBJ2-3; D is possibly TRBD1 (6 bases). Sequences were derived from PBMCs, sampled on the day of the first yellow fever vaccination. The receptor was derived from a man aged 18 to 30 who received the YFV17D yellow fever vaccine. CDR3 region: CSAGNRADTQYF. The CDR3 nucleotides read TGCAGTGCTGGAAACAGGGCAGATACGCAGTATTTT.